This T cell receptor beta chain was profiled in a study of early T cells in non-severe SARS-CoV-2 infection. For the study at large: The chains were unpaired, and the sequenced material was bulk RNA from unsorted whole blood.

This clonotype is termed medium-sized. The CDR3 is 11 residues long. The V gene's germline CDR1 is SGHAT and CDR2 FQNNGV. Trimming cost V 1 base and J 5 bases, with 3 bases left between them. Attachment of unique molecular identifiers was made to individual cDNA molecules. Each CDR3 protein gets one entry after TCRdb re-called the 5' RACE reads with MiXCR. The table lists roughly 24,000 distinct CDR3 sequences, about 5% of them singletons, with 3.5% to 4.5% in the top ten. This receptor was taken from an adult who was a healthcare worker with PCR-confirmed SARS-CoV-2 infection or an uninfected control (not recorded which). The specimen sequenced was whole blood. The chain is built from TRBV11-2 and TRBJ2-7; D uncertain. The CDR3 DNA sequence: TGTGCCAGCAGCTTAGTAAACGAGCAGTACTTC. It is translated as CASSLVNEQYF.